The 4 T cell receptor beta chains below were found in one sample sequenced in a study of cytomegalovirus exposure and HLA in healthy donors. The PCR was carried out with 60 Vbeta primers and 13 Jbeta primers. Repertoires were generated with immunoSEQ multiplex PCR, while TCRdb's copy carries only in-frame clones and drops some. The sample comprises 80,000 to 100,000 clones, approximately 70% of which are singletons, and 2.5% rests with the top ten. The sequencing sample was made of PBMCs. The origin of the receptors is a man aged 50 or older in good health and CMV-seronegative.

V and J are TRBV18 and TRBJ1-2; the D gene is possibly TRBD1 (5 bases). Trimming removed 3 bases from V and 2 bases from J, with 10 bases in between. The CDR3 extends over 14 amino acids. Germline V gene data show CDR1 as KGHSH and CDR2 as LQKENI. CDR3 sequence (DNA): TGTGCCAGCTCACCTTCGACAGAGAACTATGGCTACACCTTC. It is translated as CASSPSTENYGYTF.

V gene TRBV9 combines with J gene TRBJ1-2, with a possible D match to TRBD1 (5 bases). CDR3 length: 14 residues. Trimming cost V 2 bases and J 0 bases, with 8 bases left between them. The germline V gene has CDR1 SGDLS and CDR2 YYNGEE. The CDR3 loop is CASSVGQPNYGYTF. The CDR3 DNA reads TGTGCCAGCAGCGTGGGGCAGCCTAACTATGGCTACACCTTC.

The chain uses TRBV18 and TRBJ2-5; weak D call: TRBD2 (6 bases). The V gene lost 2 bases and the J gene lost 5 bases, with 6 bases spanning the gap. Germline V gene data show CDR1 as KGHSH and CDR2 as LQKENI. The CDR3 loop spans 12 amino acids. The CDR3 DNA follows: TGTGCCAGCTCACCAAGCGGGGAGACCCAGTACTTC. This codes for CASSPSGETQYF.

This clone has a handful of counts. The CDR3 is CATSRDPRVGQPQHF. The CDR3 DNA reads TGTGCCACCAGCAGAGATCCGCGGGTAGGGCAGCCCCAGCATTTT. The chain has TRBV15 and TRBJ1-5; unclear D gene. Germline-derived CDR1 and CDR2 are LNHNV and YYDKDF (reference sequence). Trimming took off 0 bases at V and 7 bases at J, with 13 bases between the two ends. This CDR3 comprises 15 residues.